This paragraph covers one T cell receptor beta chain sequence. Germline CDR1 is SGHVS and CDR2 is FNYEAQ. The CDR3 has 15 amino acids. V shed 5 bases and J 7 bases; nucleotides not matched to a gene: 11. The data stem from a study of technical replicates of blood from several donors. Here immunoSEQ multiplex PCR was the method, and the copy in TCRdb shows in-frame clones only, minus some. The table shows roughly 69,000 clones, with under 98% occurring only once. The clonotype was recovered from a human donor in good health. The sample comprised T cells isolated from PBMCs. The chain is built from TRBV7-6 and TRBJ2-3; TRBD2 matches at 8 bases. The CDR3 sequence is CASSLSGSAFNTQYF. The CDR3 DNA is TGTGCCAGCAGCCTCAGCGGGAGTGCTTTCAATACGCAGTATTTT.